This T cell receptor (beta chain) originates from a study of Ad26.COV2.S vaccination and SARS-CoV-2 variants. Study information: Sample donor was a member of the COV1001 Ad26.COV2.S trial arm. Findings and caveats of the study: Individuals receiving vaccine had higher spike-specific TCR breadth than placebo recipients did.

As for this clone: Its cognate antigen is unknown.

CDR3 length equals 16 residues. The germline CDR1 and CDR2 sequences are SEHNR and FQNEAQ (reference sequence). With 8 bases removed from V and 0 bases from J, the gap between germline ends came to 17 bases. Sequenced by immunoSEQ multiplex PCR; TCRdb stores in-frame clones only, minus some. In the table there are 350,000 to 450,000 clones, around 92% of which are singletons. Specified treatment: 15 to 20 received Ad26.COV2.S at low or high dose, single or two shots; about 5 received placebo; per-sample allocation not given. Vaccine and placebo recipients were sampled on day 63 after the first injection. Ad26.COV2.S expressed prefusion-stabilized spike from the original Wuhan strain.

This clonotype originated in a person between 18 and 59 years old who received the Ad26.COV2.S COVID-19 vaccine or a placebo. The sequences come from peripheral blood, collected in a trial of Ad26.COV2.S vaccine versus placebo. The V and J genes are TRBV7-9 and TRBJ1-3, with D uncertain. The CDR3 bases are TGTGCCAGCGATTCCCCGAGGGATCTCTCTGGAAACACCATATATTTT. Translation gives CASDSPRDLSGNTIYF.